This is a list of T cell receptor beta chains from one sample in a study of shared clonotypes between healthy human individuals. TCRdb's copy holds only in-frame clones and misses some; the assay was immunoSEQ multiplex PCR. The sample gives roughly 2 million clones, 85% to 95% of which show up once; around 0.13% is in the top ten. Sequencing input: naive CD4+ T cells sorted from blood. The receptor set was obtained from a young man in good health. The conserved cysteine and the conserved F or W are not part of the CDR3 here. A D gene is named only where the DNA matches it firmly.

d_gene: TRBD1
v_gene: TRBV6-5
j_gene: TRBJ1-2
CDR3aa: ASSLRQGSGYT

d_gene: -
v_gene: TRBV2
j_gene: TRBJ2-3
CDR3aa: ASSEGRPITDTQY

d_gene: -
v_gene: TRBV28
j_gene: TRBJ1-3
CDR3aa: ASSFSGFSSGNTIY

d_gene: TRBD2
v_gene: TRBV13
j_gene: TRBJ2-7
CDR3aa: ASSSTGLAGAQYEQY

d_gene: -
v_gene: TRBV9
j_gene: TRBJ1-2
CDR3aa: ASSASTAGGNYGYT

d_gene: TRBD2
v_gene: TRBV27
j_gene: TRBJ2-1
CDR3aa: AISGLAGDHNEQF

d_gene: TRBD1
v_gene: TRBV4-1
j_gene: TRBJ1-4
CDR3aa: ASSLSGTGYEKLF

d_gene: -
v_gene: TRBV12-2
j_gene: TRBJ2-5
CDR3aa: ASRPGGKETQY

d_gene: -
v_gene: TRBV10-3
j_gene: TRBJ2-1
CDR3aa: AISEPGQSSYNEQF

d_gene: -
v_gene: TRBV7-6
j_gene: TRBJ2-2
CDR3aa: ASSLGFGFTGELF

d_gene: TRBD1
v_gene: TRBV5-4
j_gene: TRBJ2-3
CDR3aa: ASSSDRGHTNTQY

d_gene: TRBD1
v_gene: TRBV7-2
j_gene: TRBJ1-1
CDR3aa: ASSLDAGGRTEAF

d_gene: TRBD1
v_gene: TRBV7-9
j_gene: TRBJ2-5
CDR3aa: ASSHETGAEAETQY

d_gene: -
v_gene: TRBV29-1
j_gene: TRBJ2-1
CDR3aa: SVEAESRGLGQF

d_gene: TRBD1
v_gene: TRBV19
j_gene: TRBJ1-6
CDR3aa: ASSLRDRGSPLH

d_gene: -
v_gene: TRBV6-1
j_gene: TRBJ1-5
CDR3aa: ASSEAFYSNQPQH